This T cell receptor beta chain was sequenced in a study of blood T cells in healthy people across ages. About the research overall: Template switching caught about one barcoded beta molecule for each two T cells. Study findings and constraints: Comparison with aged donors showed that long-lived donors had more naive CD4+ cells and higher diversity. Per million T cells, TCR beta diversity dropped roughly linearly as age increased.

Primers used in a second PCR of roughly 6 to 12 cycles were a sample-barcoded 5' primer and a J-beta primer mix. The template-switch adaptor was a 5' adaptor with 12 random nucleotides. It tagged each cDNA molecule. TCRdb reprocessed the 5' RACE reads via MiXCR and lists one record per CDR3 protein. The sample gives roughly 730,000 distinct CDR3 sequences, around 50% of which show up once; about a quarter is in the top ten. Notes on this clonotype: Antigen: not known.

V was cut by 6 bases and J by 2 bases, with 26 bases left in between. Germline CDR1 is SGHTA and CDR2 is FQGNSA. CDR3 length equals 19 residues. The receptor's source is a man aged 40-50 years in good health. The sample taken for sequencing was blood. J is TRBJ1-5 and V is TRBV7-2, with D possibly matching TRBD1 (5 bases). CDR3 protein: CASSPPGLSSVSGNQPQHF. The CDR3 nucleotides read TGTGCCAGCAGTCCGCCGGGACTCTCTTCCGTCAGTGGCAATCAGCCCCAGCATTTT.